This T cell receptor (beta chain) was sequenced for a study of T cells in Graves' hyperthyroidism and ophthalmopathy. Study overall: Peripheral blood was secured at the point of initial diagnosis, before any treatment. Whole-study results and caveats: A 13 V-J model separated ophthalmopathy from stable hyperthyroidism.

Absence of ophthalmopathy progression within 18 months defined stable Graves' hyperthyroidism. This clonotype was counted at least ten times. Its specificity is not known. V was trimmed by 6 bases and J by 1 base, leaving 12 bases between them. Looked up from germline, CDR1 is MDHEN and CDR2 is SYDVKM. The CDR3 extends over 15 amino acids. Amplification of TCR beta CDR3 regions was performed using RNA transcripts as template. The HTBI primer set was used in a first-round RT-PCR of the TCR CDR3. TCRdb processed the multiplex PCR reads anew with MiXCR; each CDR3 protein has one entry. In the table there are 350,000 or so distinct CDR3 sequences, 21% of which are singletons.

This chain joins TRBV28 and TRBJ2-2; tentatively, D is TRBD2 (6 bases). Sequenced sample: blood. The TCR was taken from a woman between 45 and 60 years old with Graves' hyperthyroidism. DNA of the CDR3: TGTGCCAGCAGCCCGGGACTCTTGAACACCGGGGAGCTGTTTTTT. Residues: CASSPGLLNTGELFF.